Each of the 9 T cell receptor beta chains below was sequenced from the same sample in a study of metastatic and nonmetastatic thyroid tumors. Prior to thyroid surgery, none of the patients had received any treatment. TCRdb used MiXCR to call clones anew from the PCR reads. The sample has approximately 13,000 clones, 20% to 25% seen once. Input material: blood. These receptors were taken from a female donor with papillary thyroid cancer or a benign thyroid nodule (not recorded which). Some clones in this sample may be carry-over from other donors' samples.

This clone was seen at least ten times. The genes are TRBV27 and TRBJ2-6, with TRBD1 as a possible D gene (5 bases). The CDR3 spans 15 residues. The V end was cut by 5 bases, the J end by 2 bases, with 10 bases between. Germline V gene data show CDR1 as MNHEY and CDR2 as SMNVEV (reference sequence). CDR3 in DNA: TGTGCCAGCAGTGACAGTGTGGCTGGGGCCAACGTCCTGACTTTC. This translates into CASSDSVAGANVLTF.

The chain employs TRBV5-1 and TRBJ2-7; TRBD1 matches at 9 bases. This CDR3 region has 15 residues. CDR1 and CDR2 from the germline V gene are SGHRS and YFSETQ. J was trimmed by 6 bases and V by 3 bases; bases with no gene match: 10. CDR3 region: CASSYMGQGGGEQYF. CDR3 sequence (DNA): TGCGCCAGCAGCTACATGGGACAGGGAGGCGGCGAGCAGTACTTC.

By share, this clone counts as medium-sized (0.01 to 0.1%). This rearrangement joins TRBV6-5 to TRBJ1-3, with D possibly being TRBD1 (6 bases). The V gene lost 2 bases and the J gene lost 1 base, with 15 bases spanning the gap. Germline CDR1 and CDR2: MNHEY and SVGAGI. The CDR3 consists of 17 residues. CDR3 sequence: CASSYDALQGSGNTIYF. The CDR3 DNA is TGTGCCAGCAGTTACGACGCGTTACAGGGTTCTGGAAACACCATATATTTT.

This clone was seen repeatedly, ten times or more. In nucleotides, the CDR3 is TGTGCCAGCAGCTTTGATGGTGGCACGGCCTTGAACACTGAAGCTTTCTTT. It codes for CASSFDGGTALNTEAFF. V is TRBV11-2 and J is TRBJ1-1; D gene uncertain. The germline V gene has CDR1 SGHAT and CDR2 FQNNGV. V lost 3 bases and J 0 bases, leaving 17 bases between the germline ends. There are 17 residues in the CDR3.

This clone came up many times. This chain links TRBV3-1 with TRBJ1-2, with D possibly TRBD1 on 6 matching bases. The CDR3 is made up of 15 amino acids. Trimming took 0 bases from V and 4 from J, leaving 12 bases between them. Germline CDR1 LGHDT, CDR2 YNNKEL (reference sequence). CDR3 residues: CASSQDWGGLYGYTF. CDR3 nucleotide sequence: TGTGCCAGCAGCCAAGATTGGGGGGGCCTCTATGGCTACACCTTC.

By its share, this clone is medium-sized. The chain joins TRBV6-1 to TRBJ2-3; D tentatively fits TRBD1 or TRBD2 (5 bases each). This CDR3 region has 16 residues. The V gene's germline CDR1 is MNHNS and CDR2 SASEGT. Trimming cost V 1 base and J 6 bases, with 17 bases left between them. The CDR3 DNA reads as TGTGCCAGCAGTGAAGGTTGGGACGTCGGAGCGGATACGCAGTATTTT. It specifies CASSEGWDVGADTQYF.

The CDR3 bases are TGTGCCAGCAGTTTACCCGGACAGGGGGCGAACTATGGCTACACCTTC. Its translation is CASSLPGQGANYGYTF. The gene calls are TRBV28 and TRBJ1-2, with 11 bases lining up with TRBD1. The CDR3 is made up of 16 amino acids. The J segment lost 2 bases and the V segment lost 2 bases, leaving 4 bases of the junction unmatched. Germline assignment: CDR1 MDHEN and CDR2 SYDVKM.

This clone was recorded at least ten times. CDR3 bases: TGTGCCAGCAGCCCGACGGGACAGAGAAACACTGAAGCTTTCTTT. Protein: CASSPTGQRNTEAFF. This rearrangement joins TRBV5-5 to TRBJ1-1; 7 bases are shared with TRBD1. The CDR3 extends over 15 amino acids. Germline values: CDR1 SGHKS, CDR2 YYEKEE (reference sequence). Germline trimming cut 4 bases from V and 2 bases from J; bases unmatched to any gene: 8.

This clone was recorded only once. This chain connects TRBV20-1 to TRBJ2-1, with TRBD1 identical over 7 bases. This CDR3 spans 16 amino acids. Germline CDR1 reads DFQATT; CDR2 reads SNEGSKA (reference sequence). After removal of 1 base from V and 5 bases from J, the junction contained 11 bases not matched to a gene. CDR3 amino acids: CSARAQTGTLDNEQFF. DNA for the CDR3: TGCAGTGCTAGAGCCCAGACAGGGACGCTGGACAATGAGCAGTTCTTC.